This T cell receptor beta chain is from a study of tumour-infiltrating T cells in Burkitt lymphoma (dated by TCRdb to the early 2020s). With respect to the entire study: When TCR repertoire data were correlated with clinical outcome, productive clonality turned out to predict both overall and progression-free survival, independent of established prognosticators, age at diagnosis among them.

In its sample, this clone was seen a few times. Its antigen remains undetermined. Base-call qualities are not available, and no considerably larger clone is one nucleotide away. Library creation used the immunoSEQ multiplex PCR assay. TCRdb took over this immuneACCESS table, retaining in-frame rearrangements with V and J assigned. Such tables are incomplete; in checked studies, under half of the missing clones stem from an unresolved V gene, and the remainder is unexplained. The sample contains 4,500 to 5,000 clones, about 22% of them found a single time. Together, the top ten hold 26% of the sample. The CDR3, cysteine through phenylalanine, is 14 amino acids long. Only the CDR3 DNA is retained, 42 bases long and in frame from the first base. V gives up 2 bases and J gives up 10 bases, and the segment between their germline ends measures 17 bases. The CDR1 and CDR2 encoded by the germline V gene are LGHNA and YSLEER.

The chain uses TRBV4-3 and TRBJ1-2; a confident D gene designation cannot be given. Sequencing used tumor tissue. The sequence was obtained from a human donor with diffuse large B-cell lymphoma. In nucleotides, the sequence is TGCGCCAGCAGCCAATACGAAGGCCTTGGGGACTACACCTTC. Translation gives CASSQYEGLGDYTF.